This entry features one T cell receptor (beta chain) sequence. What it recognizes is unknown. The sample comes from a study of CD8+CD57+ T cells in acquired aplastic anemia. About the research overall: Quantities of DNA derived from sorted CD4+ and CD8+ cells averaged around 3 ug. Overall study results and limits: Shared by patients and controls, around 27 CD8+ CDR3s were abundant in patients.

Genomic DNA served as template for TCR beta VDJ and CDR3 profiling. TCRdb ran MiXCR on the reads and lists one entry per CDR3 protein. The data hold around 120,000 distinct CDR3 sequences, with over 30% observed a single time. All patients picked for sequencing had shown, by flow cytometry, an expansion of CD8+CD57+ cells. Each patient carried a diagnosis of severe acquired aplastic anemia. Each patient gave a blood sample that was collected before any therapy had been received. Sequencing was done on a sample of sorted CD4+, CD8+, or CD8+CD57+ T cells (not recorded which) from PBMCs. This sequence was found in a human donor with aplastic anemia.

CDR3 DNA sequence: TGCAGTGCTAGCCGGCGACAGGTTGGCTACACCTTC. As protein: CSASRRQVGYTF. This chain links TRBV20-1 with TRBJ1-2; a possible D gene is TRBD1 (6 bases). Between the trimmed V and J ends, which lost 3 bases and 7 bases, there was a span of 12 bases. Germline V lookup: CDR1 DFQATT, CDR2 SNEGSKA (reference sequence). CDR3 length: 12 amino acids.